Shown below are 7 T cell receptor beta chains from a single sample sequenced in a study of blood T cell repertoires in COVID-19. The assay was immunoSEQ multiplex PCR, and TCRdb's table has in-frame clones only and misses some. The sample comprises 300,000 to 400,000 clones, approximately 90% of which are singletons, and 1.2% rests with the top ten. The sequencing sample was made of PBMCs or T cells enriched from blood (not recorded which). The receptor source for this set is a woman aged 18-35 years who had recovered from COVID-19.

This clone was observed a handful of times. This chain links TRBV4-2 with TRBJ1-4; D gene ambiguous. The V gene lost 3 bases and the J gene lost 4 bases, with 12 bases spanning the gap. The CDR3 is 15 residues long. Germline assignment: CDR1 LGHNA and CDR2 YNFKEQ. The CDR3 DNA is TGTGCCAGCAGCCAGACACAGACCAATAATGAAAAACTGTTTTTT. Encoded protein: CASSQTQTNNEKLFF.

The DNA of the CDR3 is TGTGCCAGCAGCGCCCGTCCCAGGGGCACTGAAGCTTTCTTT. This sequence encodes CASSARPRGTEAFF. The V and J genes are TRBV9 and TRBJ1-1; D is possibly TRBD1 (6 bases). Germline values: CDR1 SGDLS, CDR2 YYNGEE. This CDR3 has 14 residues. V dropped 3 bases and J dropped 4 bases, with 13 bases sitting between them.

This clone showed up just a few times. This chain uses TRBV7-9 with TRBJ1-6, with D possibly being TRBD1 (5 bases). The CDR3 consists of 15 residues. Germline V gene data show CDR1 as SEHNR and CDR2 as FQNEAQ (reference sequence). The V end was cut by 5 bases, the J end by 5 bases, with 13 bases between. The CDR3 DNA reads TGTGCCAGCAGCCGCGGGGCATCTGATAATTCACCCCTCCACTTT. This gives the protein CASSRGASDNSPLHF. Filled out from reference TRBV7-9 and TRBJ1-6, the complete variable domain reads DTGVSQNPRHKITKRGQNVTFRCDPISEHNRLYWYRQTLGQGPEFLTYFQNEAQLEKSRLLSDRFSAERPKGSFSTLEIQRTEQGDSAMYLCASSRGASDNSPLHFGNGTRLTVT.

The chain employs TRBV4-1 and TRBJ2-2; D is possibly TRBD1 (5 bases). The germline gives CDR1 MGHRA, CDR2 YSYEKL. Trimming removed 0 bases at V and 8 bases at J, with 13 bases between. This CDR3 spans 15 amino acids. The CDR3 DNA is TGCGCCAGCAGCCAAGATACAGGTTGGAATGGGGAGCTGTTTTTT. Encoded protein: CASSQDTGWNGELFF.

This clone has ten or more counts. The chain's CDR3 is CASSGLAGEYNEQFF. CDR3 nucleotides: TGTGCCAGTAGTGGACTAGCGGGGGAGTACAATGAGCAGTTCTTC. V and J are TRBV19 and TRBJ2-1, with 13 bases that match TRBD2. V shed 5 bases and J 4 bases; nucleotides not matched to a gene: 2. The CDR3 totals 15 residues. CDR1 is LNHDA and CDR2 is SQIVND in the germline V gene (reference sequence). The full variable domain, in which reference TRBV19 and TRBJ2-1 provide the parts outside the CDR3, is DGGITQSPKYLFRKEGQNVTLSCEQNLNHDAMYWYRQDPGQGLRLIYYSQIVNDFQKGDIAEGYSVSREKKESFPLTVTSAQKNPTAFYLCASSGLAGEYNEQFFGPGTRLTVL.

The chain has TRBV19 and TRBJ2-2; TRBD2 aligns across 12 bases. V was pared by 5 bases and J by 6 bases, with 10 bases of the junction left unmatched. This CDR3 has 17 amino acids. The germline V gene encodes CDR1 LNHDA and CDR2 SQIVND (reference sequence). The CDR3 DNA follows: TGTGCCAGTAGTTCCCCTAGCGGGGGGGCCGTGGCCGGGGAGCTGTTTTTT. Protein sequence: CASSSPSGGAVAGELFF.

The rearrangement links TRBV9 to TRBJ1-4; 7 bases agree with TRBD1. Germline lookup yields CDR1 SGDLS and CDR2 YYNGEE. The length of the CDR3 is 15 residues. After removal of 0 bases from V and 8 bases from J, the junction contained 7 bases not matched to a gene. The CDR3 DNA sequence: TGTGCCAGCAGCGTAGACCCAGGGGGAAGGGAAAAACTGTTTTTT. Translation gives CASSVDPGGREKLFF.